Listed here are 5 T cell receptor delta chains from one sample, sequenced in a study of gamma-delta T cells after stem cell transplantation. TCRdb fed the RT-PCR reads into CATT to redo clone calling. The sample holds more than 15,000 delta-chain clones; 9% to 9.5% are singletons and the top ten take around 64%. Sequencing was done on a sample of gamma-delta T cells. Every receptor here comes from a human donor. It is not recorded whose cells these are; they may come from a transplant donor.

There are many counts of this clone. The rearrangement uses TRDV2 and TRDJ1, with 7 bases matching TRDD3. V gave up 3 bases and J gave up 1 base; unmatched junction bases: 13. This CDR3 is 17 amino acids long. Germline V gives CDR1 GEAIGNYY, CDR2 EKD. The CDR3 protein is CACDSRRVDTVTDKLIF. The CDR3 bases are TGTGCCTGTGACTCTCGCAGGGTGGATACGGTCACCGATAAACTCATCTTT.

As concerns this clone: TCRdb attributes to this sequence the protein of a much larger clone, which differs from the DNA translation at residue 6; a read error is likely, and the protein displayed is translated from the DNA. The identical CDR3 is also encoded by other nucleotide sequences in the sample. This chain links TRDV2 with TRDJ1, with TRDD3 identical over 8 bases. CDR1 is GEAIGNYY, CDR2 EKD, per germline. With V trimmed by 3 bases and J by 0 bases, 11 bases remained unmatched. This CDR3 contains 17 residues. This CDR3 reads CACDGRTGGPNTDKLIF. Written as DNA, the CDR3 is TGTGCCTGTGACGGCCGCACTGGGGGTCCCAACACCGATAAACTCATCTTT.

To note about this clone: The protein given by TCRdb reflects a much larger clone and differs at residue 10 from this DNA's translation, likely from a read error; the protein shown is the DNA's translation. This chain uses TRDV2 with TRDJ1; a weak D match, TRDD3 (5 bases). Germline loops: CDR1 GEAIGNYY, CDR2 EKD. The CDR3 runs 16 residues. Trimming shortened V by 3 bases and J by 1 base, and 17 bases separated the two germline ends. The CDR3 region is CACDGLGLAGTDKLIF. CDR3 DNA sequence: TGTGCCTGTGACGGGTTGGGATTGGCGGGCACCGATAAACTCATCTTT.

About this clone itself: One junction end disagrees with the germline gene, perhaps due to a read error. The chain recombines TRDV2 with TRDJ1; 7 nucleotides line up with TRDD3. Germline V lookup: CDR1 GEAIGNYY, CDR2 EKD. The CDR3 loop spans 17 amino acids. For the CDR3, the DNA is TGTGCCTCTGACTCTCGCAAGGCGGATACGGTCACCGATAAACTCATCTTT. This sequence encodes CASDSRKADTVTDKLIF.

This clone showed up many times. The protein TCRdb gives is from a much larger clone and does not agree with this DNA's translation at residue 11, likely a read error; the protein shown here comes from the DNA. The CDR3 bases are TGTGCCTGTGACACCGTCGAGGAATCCAGCCCCTGGGACACCCGACAGATGTTTTTC. Amino acid sequence: CACDTVEESSPWDTRQMFF. The chain is built from TRDV2 and TRDJ3; no clear D gene. The germline V and J ends were trimmed by 0 bases and 2 bases, with 16 bases remaining between them. Per germline, CDR1 GEAIGNYY and CDR2 EKD. The CDR3 contains 19 residues.